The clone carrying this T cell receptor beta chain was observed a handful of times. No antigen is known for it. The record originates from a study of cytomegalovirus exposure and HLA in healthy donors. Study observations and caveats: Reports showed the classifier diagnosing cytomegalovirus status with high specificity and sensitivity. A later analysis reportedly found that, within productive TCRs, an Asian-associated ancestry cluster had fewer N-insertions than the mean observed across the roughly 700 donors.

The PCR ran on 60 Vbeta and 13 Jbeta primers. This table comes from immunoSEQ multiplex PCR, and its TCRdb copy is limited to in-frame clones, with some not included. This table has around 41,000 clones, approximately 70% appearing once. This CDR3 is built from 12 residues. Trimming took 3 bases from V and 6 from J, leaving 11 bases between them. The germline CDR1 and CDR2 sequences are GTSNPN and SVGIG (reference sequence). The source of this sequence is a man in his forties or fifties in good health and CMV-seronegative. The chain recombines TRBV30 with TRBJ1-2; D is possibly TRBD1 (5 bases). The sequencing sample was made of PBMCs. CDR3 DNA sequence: TGTGCCTGGAGAGCGGGACTCAATGGCTACACCTTC. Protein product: CAWRAGLNGYTF.